This paragraph covers one TCR beta chain sequence. The data were taken from a study of CD8+ T cells in alopecia areata. Sequencing used cDNA as its template, made by extracting RNA and reverse transcribing it. Data came from immunoSEQ multiplex PCR; TCRdb stores just in-frame clones and leaves some out. This sample has under 200,000 clones, with less than 70% found just once. The treatment: oral pan-JAK inhibitor, 5-10 mg twice daily. The source of this sequence is a human donor with alopecia areata. The sample was CD4+ T cells sorted from blood, taken at week 24, from a patient treated with tofacitinib.

The CDR3 nucleotides are TGCAGCGTTCGTCGGGGGGCGGATGGCTACACCTTC. Its translation: CSVRRGADGYTF. This chain uses TRBV29-1 with TRBJ1-2, with D possibly matching TRBD1 (6 bases). CDR1 and CDR2 (germline): SQVTM, ANQGSEA. The CDR3 extends over 12 amino acids. Trimming removed 5 bases at V and 6 bases at J, with 13 bases between.